A selection of T cell receptor beta chains follows, all from one sample in a study of blood T cell repertoires in COVID-19. Only in-frame clones appear in the TCRdb table, and some are missing; sequencing was by immunoSEQ multiplex PCR. Of about 210,000 clones listed, 65% to 90% are singletons. The sample consisted of PBMCs or T cells enriched from blood (not recorded which). All receptors come from a woman between 50 and 59 years old with acute COVID-19. The conserved cysteine and the conserved F or W are not part of the CDR3 here. Clone sizes are given selectively: once, few, many, or a class where the clone is expanded.

v_call: TRBV28; clone_size: few; cdr3_aa: ASSLGGERVEKLF
v_call: TRBV5-4; clone_size: many; cdr3_aa: ASSFSQGQGLEKLF
v_call: TRBV5-8; clone_size: -; cdr3_aa: ASSPDRAGNSPLH
v_call: TRBV6-4; clone_size: -; cdr3_aa: ASSDGGGYNEQF
v_call: TRBV18; clone_size: -; cdr3_aa: ASSPLAGSSYNEQF
v_call: TRBV12-3/TRBV12-4; clone_size: once; cdr3_aa: ASSSGLLYGYT
v_call: TRBV20-1; clone_size: -; cdr3_aa: SASETYEQY
v_call: TRBV6-5; clone_size: -; cdr3_aa: ASSTTGGEAF
v_call: TRBV19; clone_size: -; cdr3_aa: ASSMGGHYEQY
v_call: TRBV6-2/TRBV6-3; clone_size: -; cdr3_aa: ASSYFGASEQY
v_call: TRBV4-3; clone_size: -; cdr3_aa: ASSQGTGITSTDTQY
v_call: TRBV6-1; clone_size: once; cdr3_aa: ASSEAGLENSPLH
v_call: TRBV6-1; clone_size: -; cdr3_aa: ASSEKPGGAFNEQF
v_call: TRBV7-9; clone_size: once; cdr3_aa: ASSQGQNGNTIY
v_call: TRBV6-5; clone_size: -; cdr3_aa: ASIRDRASEAF
v_call: TRBV7-3; clone_size: -; cdr3_aa: ASSHHQARTSGSKYEQY
v_call: TRBV25-1; clone_size: few; cdr3_aa: ASSLQGAVNTIY
v_call: TRBV30; clone_size: once; cdr3_aa: AWWTGFSGNTIY
v_call: TRBV10-3; clone_size: -; cdr3_aa: AISAGLAGVSYEQY
v_call: TRBV10-3; clone_size: -; cdr3_aa: AISPGGSQETQY
v_call: TRBV2; clone_size: -; cdr3_aa: ASSLTSNADTQY
v_call: TRBV18; clone_size: -; cdr3_aa: ASSPPTGGGQETQY
v_call: TRBV19; clone_size: -; cdr3_aa: ASSTGTVLANTQY